This TCR beta chain was identified during a study of T cells in Graves' hyperthyroidism and ophthalmopathy. In the study overall: The blood sample was taken at first diagnosis, before treatment began.

Amplified regions were TCR beta CDR3 sequences from RNA transcripts. TCR CDR3 underwent first-round RT-PCR with the HTBI primer set. TCRdb passed the multiplex PCR reads through MiXCR, listing each CDR3 protein once. The data show fewer than 550,000 distinct CDR3 sequences, roughly 25% seen once. Points from the study as a whole: Ophthalmopathy onset followed model prediction by a median approximately seven months.

The CDR3 is 13 amino acids. V was shortened by 5 bases and J by 3 bases, with 11 bases between the two germline ends. In germline, CDR1 is MDHEN, CDR2 SYDVKM. This sample holds PBMCs from roughly 10 ml fresh peripheral blood. This clonotype was seen once. Its antigen is not known. This TCR derives from a woman in her twenties or thirties with Graves' ophthalmopathy. The V and J genes are TRBV28 and TRBJ2-7; weak D call: TRBD1 (5 bases). The sequenced sample was blood. CDR3 region: CASSPQTDYEQYF. DNA of the CDR3: TGTGCCAGCAGTCCTCAGACAGACTACGAGCAGTACTTC.